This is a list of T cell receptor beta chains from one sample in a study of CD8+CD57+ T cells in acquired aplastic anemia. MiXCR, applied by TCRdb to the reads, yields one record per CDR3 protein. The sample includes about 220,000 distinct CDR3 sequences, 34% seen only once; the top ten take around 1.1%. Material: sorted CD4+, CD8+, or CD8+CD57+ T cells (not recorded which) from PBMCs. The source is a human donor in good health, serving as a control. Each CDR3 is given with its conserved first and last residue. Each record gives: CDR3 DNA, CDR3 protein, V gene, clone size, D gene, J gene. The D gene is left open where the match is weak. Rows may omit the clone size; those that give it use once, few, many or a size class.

DNA: TGTGCCATCAGTGAGGTTGGACAGGGGTCGCAGTATTTT
CDR3: CAISEVGQGSQYF
V: TRBV10-3
size: many
D: TRBD1
J: TRBJ2-3

DNA: TGCAGTGCCCAGAGGGCGGACAGCAATGAAGCTTTCTTT
CDR3: CSAQRADSNEAFF
V: TRBV20-1
size: many
D: -
J: TRBJ1-1

DNA: TGCAGTGCCACTCCCCCTAGCGGACCCACAGATACGCAGTATTTT
CDR3: CSATPPSGPTDTQYF
V: TRBV20-1
size: -
D: TRBD2
J: TRBJ2-3

DNA: TGTGCCAGCAGCCCCTCGGGGACAGGGTTACAAGAGACCCAGTACTTC
CDR3: CASSPSGTGLQETQYF
V: TRBV7-9
size: -
D: TRBD1
J: TRBJ2-5

DNA: TGTGCCAGCAGTGTGCAACAGGGAGTAAATTCACCCCTCCACTTT
CDR3: CASSVQQGVNSPLHF
V: TRBV6-1
size: many
D: -
J: TRBJ1-6

DNA: TGTGCCAGTAGCCCCGGGATCTCTTATGGCTACACCTTC
CDR3: CASSPGISYGYTF
V: TRBV19
size: once
D: -
J: TRBJ1-2

DNA: TGTGCCAGCAGCCCACCAGGGGTCGCAGGCACAGATACGCAGTATTTT
CDR3: CASSPPGVAGTDTQYF
V: TRBV11-1
size: few
D: -
J: TRBJ2-3

DNA: TGTGCCACCAGCAGATCCGGGAGGTCGGATTCACCCCTCCACTTT
CDR3: CATSRSGRSDSPLHF
V: TRBV15
size: -
D: -
J: TRBJ1-6

DNA: TGCAGTGCTAGTGGCGGGAGGGCCGGTTCCTACAATGAGCAGTTCTTC
CDR3: CSASGGRAGSYNEQFF
V: TRBV20-1
size: many
D: TRBD2
J: TRBJ2-1

DNA: TGTGCCAGTAGGCCACAGGGGGCGAATGGCTACACCTTC
CDR3: CASRPQGANGYTF
V: TRBV19
size: many
D: TRBD1
J: TRBJ1-2

DNA: TGTGCCAGTAGTAGGGAGGACTTTATCGCGCGGCTAGGAAACACCATATATTTT
CDR3: CASSREDFIARLGNTIYF
V: TRBV19
size: many
D: -
J: TRBJ1-3

DNA: TGTGCCAGCAGCTTAATCCCAGGGGAAACCACCGGGGAGCTGTTTTTT
CDR3: CASSLIPGETTGELFF
V: TRBV11-2
size: once
D: -
J: TRBJ2-2

DNA: TGTACCAGCAGACAGGGGTGGTGGAATGAGCAGTTCTTC
CDR3: CTSRQGWWNEQFF
V: TRBV2
size: once
D: TRBD1
J: TRBJ2-1

DNA: TGTGCCATCAGTGAGTCGAGAGGGACTAGCTCTTACTACAATGAGCAGTTCTTC
CDR3: CAISESRGTSSYYNEQFF
V: TRBV10-3
size: -
D: TRBD2
J: TRBJ2-1

DNA: TGTGCCAGCAGTCGCGGGAGCTCTGGGGCCAACGTCCTGACTTTC
CDR3: CASSRGSSGANVLTF
V: TRBV12-3/TRBV12-4
size: many
D: TRBD2
J: TRBJ2-6

DNA: TGTGCCAGCAGTGGGTCGTTAGAGACGCAGTATTTT
CDR3: CASSGSLETQYF
V: TRBV7-9
size: -
D: -
J: TRBJ2-3

DNA: TGTGCCAGCAGTTCCACAGGGTACACCGGGGAGCTGTTTTTT
CDR3: CASSSTGYTGELFF
V: TRBV12-3/TRBV12-4
size: many
D: -
J: TRBJ2-2

DNA: TGCAGCGTTGAGTCAGGACAGACCTACGAGCAGTACTTC
CDR3: CSVESGQTYEQYF
V: TRBV29-1
size: -
D: -
J: TRBJ2-7

DNA: TGTGCCAGCAGTTTGTCGCAGTACGAGCAGTACTTC
CDR3: CASSLSQYEQYF
V: TRBV28
size: -
D: -
J: TRBJ2-7

DNA: TGTGCCGTTGGGCAAGGAGGGTATCAGCCCCAGCATTTT
CDR3: CAVGQGGYQPQHF
V: TRBV6-1
size: -
D: -
J: TRBJ1-5

DNA: TGTGCCAGCAGCCTGGGTGGACTAGCCCAGCAGTACTTC
CDR3: CASSLGGLAQQYF
V: TRBV7-8
size: many
D: TRBD2
J: TRBJ2-7

DNA: TGTGCCAGCAGCTTAAGTAGACTGTATGGCTACACCTTC
CDR3: CASSLSRLYGYTF
V: TRBV7-9
size: -
D: -
J: TRBJ1-2

DNA: TGCAGCTTACGAGCGGGGACCTACGAGCAGTACTTC
CDR3: CSLRAGTYEQYF
V: TRBV29-1
size: -
D: TRBD2
J: TRBJ2-7

DNA: TGTGCCATCAGCGCCACTAAGGACAGTTCGTCCTACGAGCAGTACTTC
CDR3: CAISATKDSSSYEQYF
V: TRBV10-3
size: -
D: -
J: TRBJ2-7

DNA: TGTGCCAGCAGTTTCTCCGGACAGGGTGATTCACCCCTCCACTTT
CDR3: CASSFSGQGDSPLHF
V: TRBV12-3/TRBV12-4
size: -
D: TRBD1
J: TRBJ1-6

DNA: TGTGCCAGCAGCTCCGGCGGGGGGGTTAACTATGGCTACACCTTC
CDR3: CASSSGGGVNYGYTF
V: TRBV5-4
size: few
D: -
J: TRBJ1-2

DNA: TGCAGTGCTAGAGTACTAGATGGTGATGAGCAGTTCTTC
CDR3: CSARVLDGDEQFF
V: TRBV20-1
size: few
D: -
J: TRBJ2-1

DNA: TGTGCCAGCGGGACAGGGATGGTGGGCGAGCAGTACTTC
CDR3: CASGTGMVGEQYF
V: TRBV6-1
size: -
D: TRBD1
J: TRBJ2-7

DNA: TGTGCCAGCAGCTCAAGCGGGGACAGCGCTACCTACGAGCAGTACTTC
CDR3: CASSSSGDSATYEQYF
V: TRBV11-1
size: -
D: -
J: TRBJ2-7

DNA: TGCAGTGCTAGAGATTCCCTAGATACGCAGTATTTT
CDR3: CSARDSLDTQYF
V: TRBV20-1
size: many
D: -
J: TRBJ2-3

DNA: TGTGCCAGCAGCCGGGATTACTACAATGAGCAGTTCTTC
CDR3: CASSRDYYNEQFF
V: TRBV6-1
size: -
D: -
J: TRBJ2-1

DNA: TGTGCCAGTAGAGAATACACCGGGACAGGGGCCTACAATGAGCAGTTCTTC
CDR3: CASREYTGTGAYNEQFF
V: TRBV19
size: many
D: TRBD1
J: TRBJ2-1

DNA: TGTGCCAGCAGCCCGGGGCTCTCTGGGGCCAACGTCCTGACTTTC
CDR3: CASSPGLSGANVLTF
V: TRBV5-4
size: -
D: -
J: TRBJ2-6

DNA: TGTGCCAGCAGTTTAAAATTTGGAGGACGTAGCAATCAGCCCCAGCATTTT
CDR3: CASSLKFGGRSNQPQHF
V: TRBV12-3/TRBV12-4
size: few
D: -
J: TRBJ1-5

DNA: TGCAGTGCTAGGACTAGCCTCCCGAGCTCCTACAATGAGCAGTTCTTC
CDR3: CSARTSLPSSYNEQFF
V: TRBV20-1
size: many
D: TRBD2
J: TRBJ2-1

DNA: TGTGCCAGCAGTATTACCGTTGCGGACGGGGGGTACGAGCAGTACTTC
CDR3: CASSITVADGGYEQYF
V: TRBV2
size: many
D: TRBD2
J: TRBJ2-7

DNA: TGTGCCAGTACCACCGGCGGACAGGTGGGCGGCTACACCTTC
CDR3: CASTTGGQVGGYTF
V: TRBV19
size: -
D: TRBD1
J: TRBJ1-2

DNA: TGCGCCAGCAGCTTATTACAGGGGGCCGAGACTGAAGCTTTCTTT
CDR3: CASSLLQGAETEAFF
V: TRBV5-1
size: -
D: TRBD1
J: TRBJ1-1